This T cell receptor beta chain was recovered during a study of blood T cell repertoires in COVID-19. The wider study: Samples taken during acute and convalescent COVID-19 were collected in the United States, Italy and Spain. Sample material is recorded as cDNA or gDNA derived from T cells, B-cell-depleted T cells, or PBMCs.

The CDR3 runs 13 residues. V lost 6 bases to trimming and J lost 7 bases, with 15 bases between them. Germline CDR1 and CDR2: MNHEY and SVGAGI. In its sample, this clone was seen a few times. Original processing methods: Scientists estimated how many nucleated cells there were by amplifying reference gene primers. The data were produced by immunoSEQ multiplex PCR, yet TCRdb's version contains in-frame clones alone and is incomplete. The DNA was the basis for D and trimming; V, J and clone size are from that table. This table has over 200,000 clones, 88% appearing once. The chain employs TRBV6-5 and TRBJ1-2, with D possibly being TRBD1 (6 bases). The clonotype comes from a woman between 35 and 50 years old who had recovered from COVID-19. Sequenced sample: peripheral blood. The chain's CDR3 is CASSLQGSGGYTF. Here the CDR3 DNA reads TGTGCCAGCAGCCTACAGGGCAGTGGTGGCTACACCTTC.